Here is one T cell receptor (beta chain) with its context. Clones were read by immunoSEQ multiplex PCR, and TCRdb kept only the in-frame ones, dropping some. The sample records 110,000 or so clones, around 87% being singletons. This sample was included in a study of blood T cell repertoires in COVID-19. Whole-study context: In each case, the material was cDNA or gDNA derived from T cells, B-cell-depleted T cells, or PBMCs.

The CDR3 sequence is 15 residues long. With V trimmed by 6 bases and J by 1 base, 4 bases remained unmatched. In germline, CDR1 is WNHNN, CDR2 SYGVQD (reference sequence). This receptor was obtained from a human donor in a cohort sampled during active COVID-19. The sample comprised peripheral blood. The V and J genes are TRBV10-1 and TRBJ2-7, with TRBD2 identical over 12 bases. DNA of the CDR3: TGCGCCAGCAGCTTAGGGACTAGCGGGTCCTACGAGCAGTACTTC. The encoded protein is CASSLGTSGSYEQYF.